This T cell receptor beta chain is from a study of CD8 T cells in Susac syndrome. Reverse transcription of about 0.5 to 1 ug RNA was carried out with random hexamers. MiXCR, applied by TCRdb to the immunoSEQ multiplex PCR reads, yields one record per CDR3 protein. Of about 300,000 distinct CDR3 sequences in the sample, 65% to 90% are singletons; the top ten hold roughly 0.21%. Deletions cut 4 bases from V and 7 bases from J, with 18 bases between. Germline CDR1 SGHTS, CDR2 YDEGEE. The CDR3 spans 15 residues. The receptor comes from a human donor with multiple sclerosis. The source material was CD8+ T cells from PBMCs. V usage is TRBV5-8 and J usage is TRBJ2-1; D possibly corresponds to TRBD2 (6 bases). In DNA form, the CDR3 reads TGTGCCAGCAGCCACCCCCGGGGAGGTAAAAATGAGCAGTTCTTC. As protein: CASSHPRGGKNEQFF.